One and the same sample provided the 15 T cell receptor beta chains below, sequenced in a study of T cells in Graves' hyperthyroidism and ophthalmopathy (dated by TCRdb to about 2019). The library was made by multiplex PCR. The sequencer listed for this sample is Illumina HiSeq 2000. The TCR beta CDR3 regions were amplified from the RNA transcripts. The first round of RT-PCR for the TCR CDR3 was performed with the HTBI primer set and the Qiagen OneStep RT-PCR kit. TCRdb cleaned the public reads at Q25 with fastp, built clones with MiXCR and kept in-frame beta chains. Rows merge per CDR3 protein into single entries with the most common DNA and genes. Within this sample are 500,000 to 600,000 distinct CDR3 sequences, with 15% to 20% of them counted one time only. Of the sample, approximately 20% is held by the ten largest clones. The specimen was blood. These receptors were collected from a woman between 18 and 29 years old with Graves' hyperthyroidism.

The table lists this clonotype with many counts. The CDR3 loop reads CASSPDFGVNTEAFF. In DNA, the CDR3 is TGTGCCAGCAGCCCCGACTTTGGAGTGAACACTGAAGCTTTCTTT. The chain recombines TRBV2 with TRBJ1-1; no firm D call. This CDR3 contains 15 residues. The germline V and J ends were trimmed by 6 bases and 0 bases, with 14 bases remaining between them. Looked up from germline, CDR1 is SNHLY and CDR2 is FYNNEI.

Many counts were recorded for this clonotype. This chain joins TRBV7-9 and TRBJ2-5; 7 bases agree with TRBD1. CDR1 is SEHNR, CDR2 FQNEAQ, per germline (reference sequence). V gave up 5 bases and J gave up 5 bases; unmatched junction bases: 8. The CDR3 is 14 amino acids. The CDR3 DNA reads as TGTGCCAGCAGCCCATCGACAGGGTTTGAGACCCAGTACTTC. Translation gives CASSPSTGFETQYF.

This clonotype was counted ten times or more. The chain joins TRBV7-9 to TRBJ2-3, with 9 nucleotides matching TRBD2. V dropped 5 bases and J dropped 5; count of bases not matched to a gene: 11. The CDR3 runs 16 residues. The germline CDR1 and CDR2 sequences are SEHNR and FQNEAQ (reference sequence). The CDR3: CASSGRRGRAGDTQYF. The CDR3 DNA sequence: TGTGCCAGCAGCGGACGTCGCGGGAGGGCCGGAGATACGCAGTATTTT.

The CDR3 nucleotides read TGTGCCAGCAGCTTAGAGGCAGGTACCAATGAGCAGTTCTTC. Its protein is CASSLEAGTNEQFF. The chain carries TRBV7-3 and TRBJ2-1; D is uncertain. Germline V gene sequence: CDR1 SGHTA, CDR2 FQGTGA. Trimming cost V 2 bases and J 6 bases, with 11 bases left between them. CDR3 size: 14 residues. The complete variable domain, with remaining parts taken from reference TRBV7-3 and TRBJ2-1, reads GAGVSQTPSNKVTEKGKYVELRCDPISGHTALYWYRQSLGQGPEFLIYFQGTGAADDSGLPNDRFFAVRPEGSVSTLKIQRTERGDSAVYLCASSLEAGTNEQFFGPGTRLTVL.

This clonotype was seen repeatedly, ten times or more. The chain links TRBV4-2 to TRBJ2-3; no clear D gene. This CDR3 has 16 residues. The germline V gene encodes CDR1 LGHNA and CDR2 YNFKEQ. Trimming removed 0 bases at V and 4 bases at J, with 14 bases between. CDR3 coding DNA: TGTGCCAGCAGCCAAGAAGGGTCACTTCAGGCAGATACGCAGTATTTT. Protein: CASSQEGSLQADTQYF.

This clonotype was detected a few times. V usage is TRBV7-9 and J usage is TRBJ2-3, with TRBD2 identical over 8 bases. Per the germline V gene, CDR1 is SEHNR and CDR2 is FQNEAQ (reference sequence). The CDR3 extends over 14 amino acids. V gave up 2 bases and J gave up 8 bases; unmatched junction bases: 6. DNA of the CDR3: TGTGCCAGCAGCTTATCGTGGCGGGAGGCTACGCAGTATTTT. Protein product: CASSLSWREATQYF.

The chain combines TRBV12-3 or TRBV12-4 with TRBJ2-4, with TRBD1 matching 7 bases. The CDR3 has 16 residues. Germline trimming cut 3 bases from V and 0 bases from J; bases unmatched to any gene: 5. For the CDR3, the DNA is TGTGCCAGCAGTTTGGGACAGACTTTAGCCAAAAACATTCAGTACTTC. Its protein product is CASSLGQTLAKNIQYF.

Many counts were recorded for this clonotype. V usage is TRBV7-8 and J usage is TRBJ1-4; D is undetermined. V lost 1 base and J 8 bases, leaving 14 bases between the germline ends. CDR1 SGHVS and CDR2 FQNEAQ come from the germline V gene. The CDR3 length is 15 residues. The CDR3: CASSLDGGRGEKLFF. CDR3 nucleotides: TGTGCCAGCAGCTTAGACGGTGGGAGAGGCGAAAAACTGTTTTTT.

This clonotype was counted only a few times. The rearrangement links TRBV19 to TRBJ2-1; 7 positions agree with TRBD2. The trim removed 7 bases at V and 0 bases at J, leaving 6 bases unmatched. Germline CDR1 reads LNHDA; CDR2 reads SQIVND (reference sequence). The CDR3 is 15 amino acids. In nucleotides, the CDR3 is TGTGCCAGTAAGCCGGGAGGTCGCTCCTACAATGAGCAGTTCTTC. It translates to CASKPGGRSYNEQFF. Using reference TRBV19 and TRBJ2-1 for the parts outside the CDR3, the full variable domain is DGGITQSPKYLFRKEGQNVTLSCEQNLNHDAMYWYRQDPGQGLRLIYYSQIVNDFQKGDIAEGYSVSREKKESFPLTVTSAQKNPTAFYLCASKPGGRSYNEQFFGPGTRLTVL.

This clonotype was counted many times. V is TRBV30 and J is TRBJ2-3; D is unclear. With 0 bases removed from V and 1 base from J, the gap between germline ends came to 5 bases. The CDR3 loop spans 13 amino acids. Germline CDR1 and CDR2: GTSNPN and SVGIG (reference sequence). As DNA, the CDR3 is TGTGCCTGGAGTGTACGCGGCACAGATACGCAGTATTTT. Translation: CAWSVRGTDTQYF. The full variable domain, rest sourced from reference TRBV30 and TRBJ2-3, is SQTIHQWPATLVQPVGSPLSLECTVEGTSNPNLYWYRQAAGRGLQLLFYSVGIGQISSEVPQNLSASRPQDRQFILSSKKLLLSDSGFYLCAWSVRGTDTQYFGPGTRLTVL.

The gene calls are TRBV27 and TRBJ2-2; maybe TRBD2 (5 bases). Germline V gene lookup returns CDR1 MNHEY and CDR2 SMNVEV (reference sequence). The CDR3 covers 15 residues. The V end was cut by 6 bases, the J end by 3 bases, with 14 bases between. The CDR3 region has the DNA TGTGCCAGCAGCGGGCCGGGGTTGTACACCGGGGAGCTGTTTTTT. It translates to CASSGPGLYTGELFF.

V gene TRBV12-3 or TRBV12-4 combines with J gene TRBJ1-6; the D gene is possibly TRBD1 (5 bases). CDR3 length equals 15 residues. The germline V and J ends were trimmed by 6 bases and 5 bases, with 14 bases remaining between them. The DNA of the CDR3 is TGTGCCAGCAGACCCCAGTTAGGGGATAATTCACCCCTCCACTTT. Its translation is CASRPQLGDNSPLHF.

There are many counts of this clonotype. V gene TRBV2 combines with J gene TRBJ1-6; 7 bases match TRBD1. Trimming took 8 bases from V and 4 from J; bases not matched to a gene: 5. The CDR3 consists of 14 residues. The germline V gene encodes CDR1 SNHLY and CDR2 FYNNEI. The CDR3 region has the DNA TGTGCCAGCCGGGACAGAATATATAATTCACCCCTCCACTTT. Amino acid sequence: CASRDRIYNSPLHF.

The chain links TRBV5-1 to TRBJ2-6; TRBD1 is a possible D gene (6 bases). Germline assignment: CDR1 SGHRS and CDR2 YFSETQ. Trimming cost V 0 bases and J 1 base, with 8 bases left between them. This CDR3 region has 16 residues. CDR3 in DNA: TGCGCCAGCAGCTTGGAAGGGGGTTCTGGGGCCAACGTCCTGACTTTC. Protein sequence: CASSLEGGSGANVLTF. The full variable domain, completed using reference TRBV5-1 and TRBJ2-6, is KAGVTQTPRYLIKTRGQQVTLSCSPISGHRSVSWYQQTPGQGLQFLFEYFSETQRNKGNFPGRFSGRQFSNSRSEMNVSTLELGDSALYLCASSLEGGSGANVLTFGAGSRLTVL.

This clonotype occurred many times. J is TRBJ2-5 and V is TRBV12-3 or TRBV12-4; D call uncertain. This CDR3 is built from 15 residues. Trimming left V 2 bases short and J 2 bases short, with 12 bases between. CDR3 DNA: TGTGCCAGCAGTTTATCCCGGACGGAACAAGAGACCCAGTACTTC. Its protein is CASSLSRTEQETQYF.